The 17 T cell receptor beta chains given below trace back to one sample, sequenced in a study of tumor and adjacent non-tumor tissue in lung cancer (dated by TCRdb to 2017 to 2018). The library was obtained by multiplex PCR. Sequencing was carried out with an Illumina HiSeq 2500. TCRbeta libraries were built by three rounds of nested PCR using primers (Table S4), following protocols modified from ARM-PCR. TCRdb handled the public reads itself, with Q25 trimming in fastp and clone calling in MiXCR, and kept productive beta chains. Rows with one shared CDR3 protein collapse into an entry with the most common genes and DNA. The sample table contains 200,000 or so distinct CDR3 sequences; only one count was recorded for 60% to 75% of them. The ten largest clones take up less than 25% of the sample. RNA was extracted from bulk unsorted tissue and checked for quality with a NanoDrop ND-1000 and an Agilent 2100.

Sequenced material: lung tumor tissue. Every receptor here comes from a man in his 60s with non-small cell lung cancer.

A word on this clonotype: Lacking the conserved final phenylalanine or tryptophan, this CDR3 likely reflects a read error. The chain uses TRBV6-5 and TRBJ1-3; 7 bases map to TRBD1. Trimming removed 8 bases from V and 8 bases from J; junction bases left unmatched: 12. The CDR3 has 14 residues. Germline V gene lookup returns CDR1 MNHEY and CDR2 SVGAGI. The CDR3 loop is CASGLTGSRDTIYS. In nucleotides, the CDR3 is TGTGCCAGCGGCTTGACAGGGTCTCGAGACACCATATATTCT.

Comments on this clonotype: Germline and junction disagree at one end, which may indicate a read error. This chain uses TRBV10-1 with TRBJ1-2; the D gene is possibly TRBD1 (5 bases). The CDR3 is 15 amino acids. The germline V gene has CDR1 WNHNN and CDR2 SYGVQD (reference sequence). The CDR3 sequence: CASSESGDLPYGYTF. CDR3 coding DNA: TGCGCGAGCAGTGAGTCGGGGGATTTGCCATATGGCTACACCTTC.

Notes on this clonotype: One end of the junction does not line up with germline, which may come from a read error. The chain carries TRBV11-3 and TRBJ2-1, with 8 bases matching TRBD2. Germline assignment: CDR1 SGHNT and CDR2 YENEEA. This CDR3 is built from 15 residues. As DNA, the CDR3 is TGTGTCAGCAGCCCCGGGGGGGGCTTCTACAATGAGCAGTTCTTC. This codes for CVSSPGGGFYNEQFF.

The table lists this clonotype with a few counts. This chain links TRBV28 with TRBJ1-1; 7 positions agree with TRBD1. The junction had 8 bases not matched to a gene; V was cut back by 5 bases and J by 5 bases. Germline V CDR1 and CDR2: MDHEN, SYDVKM. The CDR3 has 14 residues. CDR3 residues: CASSPHQGGTEAFF. The CDR3 coding sequence is TGTGCCAGCAGTCCGCATCAGGGGGGGACTGAAGCTTTCTTT. Based on the CDR3 plus reference TRBV28 and TRBJ1-1, the full variable domain is DVKVTQSSRYLVKRTGEKVFLECVQDMDHENMFWYRQDPGLGLRLIYFSYDVKMKEKGDIPEGYSVSREKKERFSLILESASTNQTSMYLCASSPHQGGTEAFFGQGTRLTVV.

The chain links TRBV20-1 to TRBJ2-1, with D unclear. This CDR3 comprises 15 residues. Trimming took 5 bases from V and 0 from J, leaving 14 bases between them. The germline V gene encodes CDR1 DFQATT and CDR2 SNEGSKA (reference sequence). The DNA for the CDR3 is TGCAGTGCTTCCCGGGCGAGCCCCTCCTACAATGAGCAGTTCTTC. It yields the protein CSASRASPSYNEQFF.

This clonotype showed up many times. The chain recombines TRBV12-3 or TRBV12-4 with TRBJ1-1; D uncertain. This CDR3 comprises 14 residues. The germline V and J ends were trimmed by 5 bases and 4 bases, with 14 bases remaining between them. The CDR3 region has the DNA TGTGCCAGCAGTCCCACACCCCGGGGCACTGAAGCTTTCTTT. Its translation is CASSPTPRGTEAFF.

This sequence joins TRBV20-1 and TRBJ1-1, with D possibly being TRBD1 (6 bases). This CDR3 is 14 amino acids long. V was clipped by 5 bases and J by 2 bases, with 15 bases between them. Germline-derived CDR1 and CDR2 are DFQATT and SNEGSKA (reference sequence). CDR3 nucleotide sequence: TGCAGTGCTGACCAGGACAGAATAAACACTGAAGCTTTCTTT. This translates into CSADQDRINTEAFF.

On this clonotype itself: A single base separates this from a much larger clone, so it may be a read error. The chain has TRBV20-1 and TRBJ2-3; 10 bases are a match to TRBD2. Germline CDR1 and CDR2: DFQATT and SNEGSKA (reference sequence). This CDR3 region has 15 residues. V trimming: 5 bases; J trimming: 5 bases; junction bases outside the gene matches: 10. The CDR3 DNA is TGCAGTGCTGCTCCAGCGGGGGGGCTCATAGATACGCAGTATTTT. This codes for CSAAPAGGLIDTQYF.

The chain uses TRBV12-3 or TRBV12-4 and TRBJ2-5; tentatively, D is TRBD1 or TRBD2 (5 bases each). The V end was cut by 7 bases, the J end by 9 bases, with 18 bases between. The CDR3 totals 13 residues. The CDR3 nucleotides read TGTGCCAGCAATCAGGGCTGGACTGGGGCCCAGTACTTC. This translates into CASNQGWTGAQYF.

This clonotype was seen just once. An end of the junction differs from the germline gene, which may be a read error. The V gene is TRBV12-3 or TRBV12-4, the J gene TRBJ1-4, with 7 nucleotides matching TRBD1. This CDR3 contains 16 residues. The CDR3 DNA reads as TGTGCGAGCAGTTTATGGGCGGGGGACAGCGGTGAAAAACAGTTTTTT. Its protein product is CASSLWAGDSGEKQFF.

Many counts were recorded for this clonotype. The rearrangement joins TRBV6-2 or TRBV6-3 to TRBJ1-2; TRBD1 matches 7 bases. The germline V gene encodes CDR1 MNHEY and CDR2 SVGEGT. The CDR3 consists of 14 residues. V was pared by 8 bases and J by 0 bases, with 6 bases of the junction left unmatched. As DNA, the CDR3 is TGTGCCAGCCTTCGGGACAGCTCTAACTATGGCTACACCTTC. This encodes CASLRDSSNYGYTF.

This clonotype was seen only once. The genes are TRBV20-1 and TRBJ2-7, with D possibly matching TRBD2 (5 bases). Germline V CDR1 and CDR2: DFQATT, SNEGSKA (reference sequence). The CDR3 contains 10 residues. CDR3: CRERGNKQYF. CDR3 nucleotides: TGCAGGGAGAGAGGGAACAAGCAGTACTTC.

A word on this clonotype: The junction departs from germline at one end; a sequencing error may be responsible. V is TRBV6-5 and J is TRBJ2-7; D is uncertain. Germline V CDR1 and CDR2: MNHEY, SVGAGI. CDR3 size: 16 residues. This chain's CDR3 is CVSSYSGICQSYEQYF. The DNA for the CDR3 is TGTGTCAGCAGTTACTCGGGTATTTGTCAGAGCTACGAGCAGTACTTC.

The chain has TRBV10-2 and TRBJ1-1; D unresolved. CDR1 and CDR2 from the germline V gene are WSHSY and SAAADI. This CDR3 region has 17 residues. V was clipped by 1 base and J by 1 base, with 16 bases between them. The CDR3 sequence is CASSEYIFGQTNTEAFF. The CDR3, as DNA: TGCGCCAGCAGTGAGTATATCTTTGGGCAGACGAACACTGAAGCTTTCTTT.

The chain recombines TRBV4-1 with TRBJ2-3; 7 bases are shared with TRBD1. The germline gives CDR1 MGHRA, CDR2 YSYEKL. Trimming cost V 2 bases and J 2 bases; bases outside gene matches: 10. The CDR3 length is 17 residues. The CDR3 here is CASSQNPWDSFTDTQYF. CDR3 DNA: TGCGCCAGCAGCCAAAATCCCTGGGACAGCTTCACAGATACGCAGTATTTT.

On this clonotype itself: One junction end does not reproduce the germline sequence, and a read error may be involved. This sequence joins TRBV29-1 and TRBJ2-3; D not resolved. Germline assignment: CDR1 SQVTM and CDR2 ANQGSEA. The length of the CDR3 is 11 residues. CDR3: CSIWGADMQYF. The CDR3 DNA follows: TGCAGCATTTGGGGTGCAGATATGCAGTATTTT.

This clonotype showed up many times. The CDR3 nucleotides are TGCGCCAGCAGCTTGAACCGCTACGAGCAGTACTTC. Encoded protein: CASSLNRYEQYF. This sequence joins TRBV5-1 and TRBJ2-7, with D unclear. V was clipped by 1 base and J by 3 bases, with 5 bases between them. The CDR3 consists of 12 residues. Germline values: CDR1 SGHRS, CDR2 YFSETQ.